This TCR beta chain originates from a study of T cell repertoires in cytomegalovirus infection. In the case of this clonotype: Its antigen is undetermined.

V shed 0 bases, J shed 0 bases, and the junction held 4 bases outside the gene matches. CDR3 length: 17 residues. Germline-derived CDR1 and CDR2 are LGHNA and YSLEER. TCRdb reprocessed the reads via MiXCR and lists one record per CDR3 protein. Of some 700,000 distinct CDR3 sequences detected, 33% appear once; the ten largest clones hold around a sixth. The source of this sequence is a human donor in good health (CMV status not recorded). Some clones in this sample may be carry-over from other donors' samples. This specimen was cultured PBMCs, taken from culture after CMV antigen stimulation. The chain carries TRBV4-3 and TRBJ2-2, with 7 bases lining up with TRBD2. CDR3 sequence (DNA): TGCGCCAGCAGCCAAGACCCTAGCGGCGCGAACACCGGGGAGCTGTTTTTT. Protein sequence: CASSQDPSGANTGELFF.